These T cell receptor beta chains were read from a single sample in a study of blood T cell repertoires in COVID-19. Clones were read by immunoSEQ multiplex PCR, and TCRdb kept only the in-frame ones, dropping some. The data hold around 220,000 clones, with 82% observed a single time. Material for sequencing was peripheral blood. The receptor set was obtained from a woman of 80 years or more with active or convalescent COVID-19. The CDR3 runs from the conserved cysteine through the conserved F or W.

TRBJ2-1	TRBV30	CAWSQSGTGGDEQFF
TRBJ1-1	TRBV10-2	CASSESRGISEAFF
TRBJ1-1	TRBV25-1	CASTGRTEAFF
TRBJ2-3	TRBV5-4	CASSPGTSGSTDTQYF
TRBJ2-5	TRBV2	CASSGQGIGETQYF
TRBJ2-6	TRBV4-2	CASSQRTGVGANVLTF
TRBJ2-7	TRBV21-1	CASSTRSPTSVSPEQYF
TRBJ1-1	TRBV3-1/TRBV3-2	CASSQAGGLNTEAFF
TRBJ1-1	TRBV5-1	CASSRSQNTEAFF
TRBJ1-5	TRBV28	CASSHRGPTFRGQPQHF
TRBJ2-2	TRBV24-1	CATSDPRVSNTGELFF
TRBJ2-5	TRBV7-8	CASSFNRGLGETQYF
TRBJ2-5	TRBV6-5	CASSLGQGRAETQYF
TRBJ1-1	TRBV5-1	CASSLVGQDGTEAFF
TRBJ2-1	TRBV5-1	CASSLPPGTPTGQFF
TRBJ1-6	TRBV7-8	CASTPQWGGNSPLHF
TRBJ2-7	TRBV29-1	CSVAGTSGSGQYF
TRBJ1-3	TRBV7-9	CASRLQGSSGNTIYF
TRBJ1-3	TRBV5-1	CASSLGLRSGDSGNTIYF
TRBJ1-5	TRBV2	CASRAWTGGGQPQHF
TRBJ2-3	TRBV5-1	CASSFGGRAPDTQYF
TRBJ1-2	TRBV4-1	CASSPDRGMILNYGYTF
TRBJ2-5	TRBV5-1	CASSFDPGSQETQYF
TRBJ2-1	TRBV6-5	CASSYPTSGGRNEQFF
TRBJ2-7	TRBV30	CAWSKVAGGYEQYF
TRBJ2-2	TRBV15	CATSRGAGDHTGELFF
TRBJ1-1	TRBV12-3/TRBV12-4	CASRKQGGTEAFF
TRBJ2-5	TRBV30	CAWSVFFQETQYF
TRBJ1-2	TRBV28	CASSTSTGYTF
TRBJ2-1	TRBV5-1	CASSLGQGPYNEQFF
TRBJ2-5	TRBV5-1	CASSLETGGAETQYF
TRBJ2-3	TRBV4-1	CASSNGLAGAGDTQYF
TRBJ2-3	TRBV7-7	CASSLADGRAPDTQYF
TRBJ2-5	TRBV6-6	CASSSLRGTRETQYF
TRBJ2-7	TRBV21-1	CASRVGATSGRVSYEQYF
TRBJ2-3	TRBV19	CASSIPGGRTDTQYF
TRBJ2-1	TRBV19	CASSIASGLAINEQFF
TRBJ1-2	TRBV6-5	CASSYSQGYYGYTF
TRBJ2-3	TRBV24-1	CATSKGVGTDTQYF
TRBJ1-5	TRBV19	CASSTIYRGQQPQHF
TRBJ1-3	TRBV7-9	CASSLAGGGDGNTIYF
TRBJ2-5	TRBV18	CASSPGSSLETQYF
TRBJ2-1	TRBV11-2	CASSLWEVLNEQFF
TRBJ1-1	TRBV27	CASSAGQGYTEAFF
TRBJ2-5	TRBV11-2	CASSSLRFTGTSGETQYF
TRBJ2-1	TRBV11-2	CASSPPLAGINGEQFF
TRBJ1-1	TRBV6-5	CATRDREAHTEAFF
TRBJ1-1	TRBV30	CAWSYTGLSIAFF
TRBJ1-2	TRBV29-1	CSVFSAVNYGYTF
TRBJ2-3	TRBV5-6	CASSPGLAGVWGPDTQYF
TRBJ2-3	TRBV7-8	CASSTPGLGTDTQYF
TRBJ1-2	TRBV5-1	CASSPTGYNGYTF
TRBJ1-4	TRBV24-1	CATSDDRQGNEKLFF
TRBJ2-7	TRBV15	CATSRGQEAYEQYF